This T cell receptor (beta chain) was identified during a study of shared clonotypes between healthy human individuals (dated by TCRdb to the early 2020s). For the wider study: The cohort comprised a couple of women and three men aged 18 to 49 years. Different laboratories and diverse techniques were used to prepare libraries and sequence TCR repertoires, to increase sequencing depth and limit assay-specific biases. Per donor, three plates each were used for CD4 naive and CD4 memory, two for CD8 naive, and one for CD8 memory. Between about 0.8 and 9 billion PBMCs per donor were obtained by leukapheresis. The study deeply sequenced blood TCR repertoires of about five healthy adults to estimate repertoire size and the extent of clonotype sharing between individuals. General conclusions and limits of the study: Pairwise subsampling indicated that sequencing depth was expected to affect the degree of clonotype sharing among donors. Larger estimated clonotype richness was generally found for naive subsets than for memory subsets. Incomplete sequencing was indicated by rarefaction of sorted-subset datasets, despite the large sequencing depth. The small number of donors limited the genetic and exposure-history diversity represented. When a handful of donors were compared, the shared fraction of clonotypes was around 4.6% for naive CD4, 3.5% to 4% for naive CD8, more than 2% for memory CD4, and less than 0.45% for memory CD8. Compared with non-shared clonotypes, the clonotypes found in all four sorted-subset donors had higher generation probabilities. Sampling was restricted to blood, and TCR repertoires in tissue are likely to differ from TCR repertoires in blood.

Donors were healthy HIV-negative adults with no recently reported acute infections or vaccinations. All donors were Caucasian adults living in Nashville, Tennessee, USA. CD4+ T cells were enriched by magnetic negative selection; naive cells were then positively selected on CD45RA, and the negative fraction formed the memory subset. Blood was collected by leukapheresis, and PBMCs were isolated by Ficoll-Histopaque density gradient centrifugation and then cryopreserved in liquid nitrogen vapor phase. Analytical flow cytometry was used to check the purity and quantity of each magnetically sorted T cell population. Genomic DNA was isolated from each sorted fraction and quantified by UV absorbance on a Nanodrop 2000c. A word on this clone: Its antigen is still unknown. No clone much larger than this one lies a single base away; base qualities are absent.

Using the deep immunoSEQ assay, TCR CDR3 regions were amplified from genomic DNA by multiplex PCR. Extracted genomic DNA from each cell subset was spread evenly across all wells of several immunoSEQ 96-well plates, with each plate serving as a replicate. For sorted subsets, 200 to 250 ng genomic DNA, equal to 30,000 or so T cell genomes, was loaded into each replicate PCR. Purified libraries were measured with a Qubit 3.0 fluorometer, size-checked on a Bioanalyzer 2100, and measured again with the KAPA Library Quantification kit. Each immunoSEQ 96-well plate was sequenced on its own single-read 150-cycle Illumina NextSeq 550 flow cell. The authors' pipeline ran thus. Because the immunoSEQ output held only junctional sequences and lacked quality scores, the filtering could not match the filtering applied to full-length reads. Sequences were annotated with PyIR, a Python wrapper for IgBLAST v1.9, using IMGT germline references to assign V/J genes and CDR3. Any read was removed if the V/J assignment was weak (E-value above 1e-6), the CDR3 was missing, or the read contained stop codons, out-of-frame junctions, or ambiguous translated residues. V3J clonotypes were defined as sequences sharing an identical inferred V gene, J gene, and CDR3 amino acid sequence. The percentage overlap between two repertoires was calculated by dividing the number of shared unique clonotypes by the size of the smaller repertoire. Repertoire richness was assessed with RTK rarefaction, the Chao1 estimator, and Recon v2.1 estimates of unobserved clonotypes. OLGA was used to compute generation probabilities for all TCRbeta clonotypes that the gDNA method yielded from a handful of donors. The source is immuneACCESS, and TCRdb retained only in-frame sequences with V and J called. Part of the clones is not carried over; for the studies checked, unresolved V genes explain less than half of this, and the remainder is unexplained. For V, J and clone size, that table is used; D and trimming come from the DNA. The sample contains 2 million or so clones, 95% of them found a single time. In total, the top ten clones hold approximately 0.13% of the sample.

The clonotype originates from a man between 18 and 29 years old in good health. The sequencing sample was made of naive CD4+ T cells sorted from blood. Taken with the paper, the label for cell subset or site translates to: CD45RA+ positively selected.

The DNA reads as follows: TGTGCCAGCAGTGCGGGAAACTCGGGGGTCTACGAGCAGTACTTC. Its protein product is CASSAGNSGVYEQYF. The V and J segments used are TRBV2 and TRBJ2-7; TRBD2 might be the D gene, on 6 matching bases. V loses 4 bases of germline sequence and J loses 3 bases, and the interval between the two ends is 16 bases. The cysteine opens and the phenylalanine closes a CDR3 of 15 amino acids. CDR3 DNA is the only sequence kept; it has 45 bases, read in frame from the first base. According to the germline V gene, CDR1 reads SNHLY and CDR2 reads FYNNEI.